The rows below give T cell receptor beta chains drawn from one sample of a study of blood T cell repertoires in COVID-19. Method: immunoSEQ multiplex PCR; TCRdb's copy keeps in-frame clones and lacks some. The data show about 480,000 clones, roughly 88% seen once. The specimen was peripheral blood. These receptors originate from a woman between 45 and 60 years old with COVID-19, enrolled during active disease. CDR3s include the opening cysteine and the closing phenylalanine or tryptophan. The D gene is left open where the match is weak. The size field is filled for only some rows; it gives once, few, many or a size class.

CDR3 protein	CDR3 DNA	CDR3 length	V gene	clone size	J gene	D gene
CASSQEMTGGPAGYTF	TGTGCCAGCAGCCAAGAGATGACAGGGGGCCCCGCCGGCTACACCTTC	16	TRBV3-1/TRBV3-2	.	TRBJ1-2	TRBD1
CSVDSDSLSTDTQYF	TGCAGCGTCGACTCGGACAGCCTAAGCACAGATACGCAGTATTTT	15	TRBV29-1	.	TRBJ2-3	.
CASSFLGLAEWTDTQYF	TGCGCCAGCAGCTTCTTAGGGCTAGCGGAATGGACAGATACGCAGTATTTT	17	TRBV5-1	.	TRBJ2-3	TRBD2
CATRGGGGEQYF	TGTGCCACCAGGGGAGGGGGGGGCGAGCAGTACTTC	12	TRBV6-5	once	TRBJ2-7	.
CASSFTGGYGYTF	TGTGCCAGCAGTTTTACAGGGGGCTATGGCTACACCTTC	13	TRBV6-2/TRBV6-3	.	TRBJ1-2	TRBD1
CASSPIGGAGNEQYF	TGTGCCAGCAGCCCTATAGGGGGGGCCGGCAACGAGCAGTACTTC	15	TRBV5-6	.	TRBJ2-7	.
CASSTQTGGTEAFF	TGTGCCAGTAGTACCCAAACAGGGGGCACTGAAGCTTTCTTT	14	TRBV19	.	TRBJ1-1	TRBD1
CASSLRGDDEKLFF	TGCGCCAGCAGCTTAAGGGGTGATGATGAAAAACTGTTTTTT	14	TRBV5-1	.	TRBJ1-4	.
CAWSPSGGDGYTF	TGTGCCTGGAGCCCGTCAGGGGGCGATGGCTACACCTTC	13	TRBV30	few	TRBJ1-2	TRBD1
CASSKGGPSNTEAFF	TGTGCCAGCAGCAAAGGGGGCCCTTCGAACACTGAAGCTTTCTTT	15	TRBV21-1	.	TRBJ1-1	.
CSARTSGGPEQYF	TGCAGCGCCCGGACTAGCGGGGGGCCCGAGCAGTACTTC	13	TRBV29-1	.	TRBJ2-7	TRBD2
CASSGQGPTSNQPQHF	TGTGCCAGCAGTGGACAGGGGCCAACTTCTAATCAGCCCCAGCATTTT	16	TRBV6-1	.	TRBJ1-5	TRBD1
CASSAGTGRNTIYF	TGTGCCAGCAGCGCCGGGACAGGAAGAAACACCATATATTTT	14	TRBV7-2	few	TRBJ1-3	TRBD1
CASSPGPLGAFF	TGTGCCAGCAGCCCAGGTCCCTTAGGAGCTTTCTTT	12	TRBV13	.	TRBJ1-1	.
CASSPWDRGRANYGYTF	TGTGCCAGCAGCCCATGGGACAGGGGACGGGCTAACTATGGCTACACCTTC	17	TRBV14	once	TRBJ1-2	TRBD1
CASSYGSGGSGETQYF	TGTGCCAGCAGTTATGGTAGCGGGGGTTCGGGGGAGACCCAGTACTTC	16	TRBV6-5	.	TRBJ2-5	TRBD2
CASSLGSSKETQYF	TGTGCCAGCAGCTTAGGGTCTAGCAAGGAGACCCAGTACTTC	14	TRBV5-4	.	TRBJ2-5	.
CASSPNKGPVETQYF	TGTGCCAGCTCACCTAATAAGGGGCCGGTGGAGACCCAGTACTTC	15	TRBV18	.	TRBJ2-5	.
CASSFGRGGLNEQFF	TGTGCCAGCAGCTTCGGGCGGGGGGGCCTGAATGAGCAGTTCTTC	15	TRBV7-6	.	TRBJ2-1	TRBD2
CASSLSRGVNTEAFF	TGTGCCAGCAGCTTGTCCCGGGGAGTGAATACTGAAGCTTTCTTT	15	TRBV5-5	.	TRBJ1-1	.
CASSPSVDSGNTIYF	TGTGCCAGCTCACCCTCGGTTGACTCTGGAAACACCATATATTTT	15	TRBV18	.	TRBJ1-3	.
CASSGQNYEQYF	TGCGCCAGCAGTGGACAGAACTACGAGCAGTACTTC	12	TRBV10-1	.	TRBJ2-7	.
CASSLSSGYEQYF	TGTGCCAGCAGCCTGAGTAGTGGCTACGAGCAGTACTTC	13	TRBV9	.	TRBJ2-7	.
CASALQYYTEAFF	TGTGCCAGCGCCTTACAGTACTACACTGAAGCTTTCTTT	13	TRBV7-3	.	TRBJ1-1	.
CASSVRGNNEQFF	TGTGCCAGCAGCGTGCGGGGGAACAATGAGCAGTTCTTC	13	TRBV9	.	TRBJ2-1	TRBD2
CASRITAAGGAYEQYF	TGTGCCAGCAGGATCACCGCCGCGGGCGGTGCGTACGAGCAGTACTTC	16	TRBV28	.	TRBJ2-7	.
CASSQIAGNSPLHF	TGCGCCAGCAGCCAAATCGCCGGGAATTCACCCCTCCACTTT	14	TRBV10-1	.	TRBJ1-6	.
CASSPGQINYGYTF	TGTGCCAGCAGCCCGGGACAGATTAACTATGGCTACACCTTC	14	TRBV5-6	once	TRBJ1-2	TRBD1
CAWSLGNGVTSNQPQHF	TGTGCCTGGAGTCTCGGGAACGGGGTGACTAGCAATCAGCCCCAGCATTTT	17	TRBV30	.	TRBJ1-5	.
CASSLTGTGRDYGYTF	TGTGCCAGCAGCCTGACCGGGACAGGAAGGGACTATGGCTACACCTTC	16	TRBV7-9	.	TRBJ1-2	TRBD1
CASSQDEGAYEQYF	TGCGCCAGCAGCCAAGACGAGGGGGCCTACGAGCAGTACTTC	14	TRBV4-1	.	TRBJ2-7	.
CASLGTGYGKLFF	TGTGCCAGCCTTGGGACAGGGTATGGAAAACTGTTTTTT	13	TRBV2	.	TRBJ1-4	TRBD1
CATRQGAYYGYTF	TGTGCCACACGACAGGGGGCTTACTATGGCTACACCTTC	13	TRBV19	.	TRBJ1-2	TRBD1
CASSSRDRGTEAFF	TGTGCCAGTAGTTCCAGGGACAGGGGAACTGAAGCTTTCTTT	14	TRBV19	.	TRBJ1-1	TRBD1
CASSSRGGGYEQFF	TGTGCCAGCAGTTCACGGGGGGGCGGATATGAGCAGTTCTTC	14	TRBV6-5	.	TRBJ2-1	TRBD2
CASSWAVQETQYF	TGCGCCAGCAGCTGGGCAGTCCAAGAGACCCAGTACTTC	13	TRBV5-1	.	TRBJ2-5	.
CASRVNSAEAFF	TGTGCCAGCAGAGTGAACTCGGCTGAAGCTTTCTTT	12	TRBV2	.	TRBJ1-1	.
CASSAQGPDNSPLHF	TGTGCCAGCAGCGCGCAGGGCCCGGATAATTCACCCCTCCACTTT	15	TRBV6-5	medium-sized	TRBJ1-6	.
CASSIPAGGRGDTQYF	TGTGCCAGTAGTATACCGGCGGGGGGGCGTGGGGATACGCAGTATTTT	16	TRBV19	.	TRBJ2-3	TRBD2
CASSFTAFGGSEKLFF	TGTGCCAGCAGCTTCACGGCCTTTGGGGGCTCCGAAAAACTGTTTTTT	16	TRBV9	.	TRBJ1-4	.
CASSLGRGSPYNEQFF	TGTGCCAGCAGCTTAGGACGGGGGAGTCCCTACAATGAGCAGTTCTTC	16	TRBV13	.	TRBJ2-1	.
CATSVLGGEQFF	TGTGCCACCAGTGTACTGGGGGGGGAGCAGTTCTTC	12	TRBV24-1	.	TRBJ2-1	TRBD2
CASSEADNSNQPQHF	TGTGCCAGCAGTGAAGCGGACAATTCCAATCAGCCCCAGCATTTT	15	TRBV6-1	.	TRBJ1-5	.
CSAKADTEAFF	TGCAGTGCTAAGGCGGACACTGAAGCTTTCTTT	11	TRBV20-1	.	TRBJ1-1	.
CASSTTRGTEAFF	TGTGCCAGCAGCACAACTCGGGGCACTGAAGCTTTCTTT	13	TRBV7-8	.	TRBJ1-1	.
CASSLDLGGAKDTQYF	TGTGCCAGCAGCTTAGATTTAGGGGGGGCAAAAGATACGCAGTATTTT	16	TRBV7-9	.	TRBJ2-3	.
CASKKTGIYGYTF	TGTGCCAGCAAGAAAACAGGGATCTATGGCTACACCTTC	13	TRBV5-4	many	TRBJ1-2	.
CALRTGGDGYTF	TGTGCCCTCCGGACAGGGGGCGATGGCTACACCTTC	12	TRBV10-3	.	TRBJ1-2	TRBD1
CASSSIGQPQHF	TGTGCCAGCAGTTCAATCGGTCAGCCCCAGCATTTT	12	TRBV6-5	.	TRBJ1-5	.
CASCRVRTGYEQFF	TGTGCCAGCTGTAGGGTCAGGACAGGGTACGAGCAGTTCTTC	14	TRBV6-5	.	TRBJ2-1	TRBD1
CAWRAGYLGYTF	TGTGCCTGGAGGGCAGGGTATCTTGGCTACACCTTC	12	TRBV30	.	TRBJ1-2	.
CAFYDRGTGELFF	TGTGCCTTCTACGATAGGGGCACCGGGGAGCTGTTTTTT	13	TRBV30	.	TRBJ2-2	.
CASSSLTGFTEAFF	TGTGCCAGCAGTTCTCTGACAGGGTTTACTGAAGCTTTCTTT	14	TRBV6-5	.	TRBJ1-1	TRBD1
CSVGTGEVVRTEAFF	TGCAGCGTTGGTACAGGGGAGGTTGTGAGAACTGAAGCTTTCTTT	15	TRBV29-1	.	TRBJ1-1	TRBD1
CASSSTGEGQPQHF	TGTGCCAGCAGTTCTACAGGGGAAGGTCAGCCCCAGCATTTT	14	TRBV28	.	TRBJ1-5	TRBD1
CASSPGTYNEQFF	TGTGCCAGCAGCCCGGGGACTTACAATGAGCAGTTCTTC	13	TRBV11-3	.	TRBJ2-1	.